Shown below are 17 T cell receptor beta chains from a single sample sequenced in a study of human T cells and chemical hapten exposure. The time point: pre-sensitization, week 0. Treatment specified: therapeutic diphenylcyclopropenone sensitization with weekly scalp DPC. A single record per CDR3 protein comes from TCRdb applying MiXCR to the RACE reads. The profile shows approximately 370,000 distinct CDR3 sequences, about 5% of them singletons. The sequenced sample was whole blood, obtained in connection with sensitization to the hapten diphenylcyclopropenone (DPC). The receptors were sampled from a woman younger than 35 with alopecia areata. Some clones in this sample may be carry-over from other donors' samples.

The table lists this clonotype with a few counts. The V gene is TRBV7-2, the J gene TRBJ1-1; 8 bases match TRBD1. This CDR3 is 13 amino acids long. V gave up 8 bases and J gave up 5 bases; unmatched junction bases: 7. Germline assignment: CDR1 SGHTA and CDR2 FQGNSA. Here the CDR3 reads CASGGQGWTEAFF. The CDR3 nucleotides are TGTGCCAGCGGCGGACAGGGCTGGACTGAAGCTTTCTTT.

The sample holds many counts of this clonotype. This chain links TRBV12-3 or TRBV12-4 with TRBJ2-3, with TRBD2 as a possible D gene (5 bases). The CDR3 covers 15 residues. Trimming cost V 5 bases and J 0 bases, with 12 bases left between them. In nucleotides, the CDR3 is TGTGCCAGCAGTGTACGGGGATCGAGCACAGATACGCAGTATTTT. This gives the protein CASSVRGSSTDTQYF.

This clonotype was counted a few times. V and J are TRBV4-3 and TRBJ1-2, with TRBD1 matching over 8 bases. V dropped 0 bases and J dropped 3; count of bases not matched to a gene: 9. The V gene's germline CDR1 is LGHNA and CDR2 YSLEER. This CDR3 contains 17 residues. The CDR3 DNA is TGCGCCAGCAGCCAAGAAGAGTCCCAGGGGGCTTACTATGGCTACACCTTC. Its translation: CASSQEESQGAYYGYTF.

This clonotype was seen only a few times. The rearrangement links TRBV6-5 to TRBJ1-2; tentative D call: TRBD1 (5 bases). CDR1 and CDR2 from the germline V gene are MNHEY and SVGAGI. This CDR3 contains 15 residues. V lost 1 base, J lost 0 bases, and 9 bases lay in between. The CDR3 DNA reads TGTGCCAGCAGTTACTATAGGGACTCTAACTATGGCTACACCTTC. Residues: CASSYYRDSNYGYTF.

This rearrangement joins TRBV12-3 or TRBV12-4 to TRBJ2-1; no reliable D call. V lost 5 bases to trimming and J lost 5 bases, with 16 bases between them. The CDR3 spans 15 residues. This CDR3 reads CASSPPWTGHNEQFF. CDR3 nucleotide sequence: TGTGCCAGCAGTCCTCCTTGGACCGGGCACAATGAGCAGTTCTTC.

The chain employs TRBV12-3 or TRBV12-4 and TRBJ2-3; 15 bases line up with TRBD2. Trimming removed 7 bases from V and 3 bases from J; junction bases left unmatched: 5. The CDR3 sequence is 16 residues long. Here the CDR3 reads CASNSGTSGGTDTQYF. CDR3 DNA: TGTGCCAGCAACTCCGGGACTAGCGGGGGGACAGATACGCAGTATTTT.

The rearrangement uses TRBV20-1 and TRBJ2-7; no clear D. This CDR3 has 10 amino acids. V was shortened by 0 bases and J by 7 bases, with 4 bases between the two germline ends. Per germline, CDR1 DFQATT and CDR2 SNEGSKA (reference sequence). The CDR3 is CSARDKEQYF. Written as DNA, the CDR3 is TGCAGTGCTAGAGACAAGGAGCAGTACTTC.

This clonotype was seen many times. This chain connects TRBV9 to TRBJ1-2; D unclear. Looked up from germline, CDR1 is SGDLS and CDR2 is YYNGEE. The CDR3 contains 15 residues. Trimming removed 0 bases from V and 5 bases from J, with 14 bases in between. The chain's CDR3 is CASSVGEASRYGYTF. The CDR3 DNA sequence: TGTGCCAGCAGCGTAGGGGAGGCCAGCCGTTATGGCTACACCTTC.

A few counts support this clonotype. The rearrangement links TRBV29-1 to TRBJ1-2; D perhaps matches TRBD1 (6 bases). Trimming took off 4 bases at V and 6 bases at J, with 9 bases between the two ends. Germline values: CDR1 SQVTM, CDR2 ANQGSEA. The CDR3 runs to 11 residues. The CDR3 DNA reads TGCAGCGTTGGGACAGAAAATGGCTACACCTTC. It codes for CSVGTENGYTF.

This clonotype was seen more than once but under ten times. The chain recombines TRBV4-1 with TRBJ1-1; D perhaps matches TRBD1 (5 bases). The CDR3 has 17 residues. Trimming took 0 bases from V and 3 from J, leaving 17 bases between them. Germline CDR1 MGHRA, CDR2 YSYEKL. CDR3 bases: TGCGCCAGCAGCCAAGAGTTTAGCTGGCAGGGTTACACTGAAGCTTTCTTT. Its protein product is CASSQEFSWQGYTEAFF.

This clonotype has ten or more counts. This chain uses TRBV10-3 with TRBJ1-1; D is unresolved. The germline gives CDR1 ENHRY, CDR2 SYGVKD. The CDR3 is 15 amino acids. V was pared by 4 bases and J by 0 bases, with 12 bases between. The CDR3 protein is CAISGADTMNTEAFF. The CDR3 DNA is TGTGCCATCAGTGGCGCCGACACTATGAACACTGAAGCTTTCTTT.

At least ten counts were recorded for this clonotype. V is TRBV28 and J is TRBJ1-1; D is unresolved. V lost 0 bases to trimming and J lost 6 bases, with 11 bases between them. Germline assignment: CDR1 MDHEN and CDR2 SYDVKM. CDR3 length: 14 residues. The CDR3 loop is CASSLWWGNAEAFF. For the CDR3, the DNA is TGTGCCAGCAGTTTATGGTGGGGAAACGCTGAAGCTTTCTTT.

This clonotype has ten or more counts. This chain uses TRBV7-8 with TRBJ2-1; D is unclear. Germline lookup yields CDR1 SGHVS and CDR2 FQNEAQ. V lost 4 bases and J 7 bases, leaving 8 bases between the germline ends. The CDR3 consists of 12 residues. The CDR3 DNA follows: TGTGCCAGCAGCTCCCCGGTTAATGAGCAGTTCTTC. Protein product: CASSSPVNEQFF.

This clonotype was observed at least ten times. CDR3 sequence reads: CASSDTDTEAFF. The CDR3 DNA reads TGTGCCAGCAGTGATACAGACACTGAAGCTTTCTTT. The chain employs TRBV28 and TRBJ1-1; unclear D gene. The CDR3 has 12 residues. The germline gives CDR1 MDHEN, CDR2 SYDVKM. Trimming pared 5 bases from V and 3 bases from J, leaving 7 bases between. Variable domain in full (rest from reference TRBV28 and TRBJ1-1): DVKVTQSSRYLVKRTGEKVFLECVQDMDHENMFWYRQDPGLGLRLIYFSYDVKMKEKGDIPEGYSVSREKKERFSLILESASTNQTSMYLCASSDTDTEAFFGQGTRLTVV.

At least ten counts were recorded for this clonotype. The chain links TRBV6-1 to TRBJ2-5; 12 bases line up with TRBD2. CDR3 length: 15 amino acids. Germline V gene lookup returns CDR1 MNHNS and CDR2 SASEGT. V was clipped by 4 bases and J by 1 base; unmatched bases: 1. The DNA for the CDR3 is TGTGCCAGCAGTGGACTAGCGGGAGTCCAAGAGACCCAGTACTTC. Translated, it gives CASSGLAGVQETQYF.

This chain's CDR3 is CASSYTTGPGYGYTF. As DNA, the CDR3 is TGTGCCAGCAGCTATACAACAGGGCCCGGCTATGGCTACACCTTC. The chain links TRBV7-2 to TRBJ1-2, with D possibly matching TRBD1 (6 bases). Germline CDR1 reads SGHTA; CDR2 reads FQGNSA. This CDR3 region has 15 residues. Deletions cut 4 bases from V and 4 bases from J, with 16 bases between.

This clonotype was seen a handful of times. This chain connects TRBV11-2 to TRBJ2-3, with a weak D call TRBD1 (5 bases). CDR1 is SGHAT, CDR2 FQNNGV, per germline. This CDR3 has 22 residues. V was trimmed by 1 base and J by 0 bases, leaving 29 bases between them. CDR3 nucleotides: TGTGCCAGCAGCTTAGGGTCCAATCCGCAAATCAGGGCGGTCTATAGCACAGATACGCAGTATTTT. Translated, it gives CASSLGSNPQIRAVYSTDTQYF.